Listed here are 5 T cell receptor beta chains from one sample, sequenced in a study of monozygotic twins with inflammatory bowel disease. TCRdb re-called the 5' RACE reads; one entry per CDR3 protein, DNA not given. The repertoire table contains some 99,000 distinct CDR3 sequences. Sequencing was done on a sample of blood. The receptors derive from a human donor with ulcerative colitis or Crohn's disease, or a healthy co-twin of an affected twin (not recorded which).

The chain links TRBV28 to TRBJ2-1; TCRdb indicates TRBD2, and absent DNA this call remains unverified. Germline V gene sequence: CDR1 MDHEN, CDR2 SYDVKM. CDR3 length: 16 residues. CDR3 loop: CASSLSGLADHNEQFF.

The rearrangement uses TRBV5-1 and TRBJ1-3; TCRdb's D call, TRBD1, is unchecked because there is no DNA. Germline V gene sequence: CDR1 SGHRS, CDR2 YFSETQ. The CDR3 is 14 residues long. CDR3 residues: CASSSQVSGNTIYF.

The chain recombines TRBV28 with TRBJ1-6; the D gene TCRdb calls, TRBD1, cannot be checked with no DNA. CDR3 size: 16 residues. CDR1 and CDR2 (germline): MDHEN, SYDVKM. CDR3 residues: CASSIYRGRVHSPLHF.

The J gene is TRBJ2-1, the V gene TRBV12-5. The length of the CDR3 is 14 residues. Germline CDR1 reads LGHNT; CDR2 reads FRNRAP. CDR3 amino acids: CASGLWRGNNEQFF. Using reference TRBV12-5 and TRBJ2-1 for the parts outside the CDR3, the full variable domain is DARVTQTPRHKVTEMGQEVTMRCQPILGHNTVFWYRQTMMQGLELLAYFRNRAPLDDSGMPKDRFSAEMPDATLATLKIQPSEPRDSAVYFCASGLWRGNNEQFFGPGTRLTVL.

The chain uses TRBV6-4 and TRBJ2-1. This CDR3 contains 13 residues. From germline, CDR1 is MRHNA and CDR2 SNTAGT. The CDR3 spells CASSVGPYNEQFF.